This record looks at one T cell receptor (beta chain) sequence and its context. Its antigen is still unknown. There are no base qualities to consult, and no much larger clone falls within one base. This specimen comes from a study of blood T cell repertoires in COVID-19 (TCRdb year 2020). In the study overall: Samples covering the acute and convalescent phases of COVID-19 were provided by collaborators in the United States, Italy and Spain. Samples came from the ongoing ImmuneRACE study (first 160 participants) plus 1,254 subjects from 6 global collaborators. The repertoires were released in a freely available public database intended as a resource for research on the immune response to SARS-CoV-2. The dataset comprised deeply sampled blood TCRbeta repertoires from subjects exposed to, actively infected with, or recovered from COVID-19. Where HLA class I and class II types were available, the types were taken from metadata supplied by the sample provider, not from assay-based typing. The material from the prospective study consisted of cDNA or gDNA derived from T cells, B-cell-depleted T cells, or PBMCs. Sample metadata almost always included a de-identified subject ID, COVID-19 status, age in years and sex. Overall results and qualifications from the work: Clinical and demographic metadata were provided uncurated, with the amount varying by source and participant.

TCRbeta CDR3 regions were amplified from genomic DNA by means of the immunoSEQ Assay, a bias-controlled multiplex PCR. From the authors' description of their analysis: Nucleated cell counts per sample were estimated from amplification of reference gene primers within the assay. To quantify the absolute abundance of each unique TCRbeta CDR3 rearrangement, sequence reads were collapsed and filtered. For each sample, productive Simpson clonality was calculated as the square root of Simpson's diversity index across productive rearrangements. Drawn from immuneACCESS, this table holds only the in-frame rearrangements with V and J called that TCRdb kept. Clones are partly lost; checked studies trace under half to an unresolved V gene and leave the rest unexplained. Clone size and V and J calls were adopted from that table, with D and trimming inferred from the DNA. In this sample the table shows approximately 300,000 clones, 75% to 90% of which occur a single time. About 4.3% of the sample belongs to the ten largest clones.

The trim is 3 bases for V and 7 bases for J, with a gap of 12 bases between the germline ends. CDR1 and CDR2, looked up from the germline V gene (reference sequence), are LNHDA and SQIVND. From its cysteine to its phenylalanine, the CDR3 spans 13 amino acids. Solely the CDR3 DNA is kept, with 39 bases framed from the first base. Participants in the prospective study were enrolled through a virtual design, were aged roughly 18 to 100 years, and lived in approximately 24 United States geographic areas. In the prospective study, cohorts were assigned on the basis of participant-reported clinical history obtained from a screening survey and a study questionnaire. ImmuneRACE Cohort 3 recovered participants were defined by two consecutive negative NP/OP PCR tests, healthcare professional clearance, or symptom resolution. In the prospective study, whole blood, serum and a nasopharyngeal or oropharyngeal swab were collected from each participant by mobile phlebotomists. Over an approximately 2-month period, participants in the prospective study had the option of providing additional blood draws and questionnaires. Before DNA extraction, blood samples from the prospective study were shipped at room temperature or frozen.

The receptor comes from a woman aged 25 to 39 who had recovered from COVID-19. The chain is made from TRBV19 and TRBJ1-1; the D gene is perhaps TRBD1, on 5 matching bases. The sample consisted of PBMCs or T cells enriched from blood (not recorded which). The CDR3 amino acid sequence is: CASSMSGDGEAFF. The bases read TGTGCCAGTAGTATGAGCGGGGACGGTGAAGCTTTCTTT.